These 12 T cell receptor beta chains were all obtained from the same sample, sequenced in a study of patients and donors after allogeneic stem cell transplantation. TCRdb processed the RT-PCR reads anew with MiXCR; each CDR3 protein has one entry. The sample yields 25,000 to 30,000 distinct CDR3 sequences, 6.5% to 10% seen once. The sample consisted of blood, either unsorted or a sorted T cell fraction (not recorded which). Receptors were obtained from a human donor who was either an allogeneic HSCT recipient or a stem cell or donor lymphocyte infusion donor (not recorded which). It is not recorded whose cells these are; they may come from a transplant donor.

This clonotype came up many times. CDR3 residues: CASAQRGRGDTEAFF. The CDR3 DNA is TGTGCCAGTGCCCAGAGGGGCCGGGGGGACACTGAAGCTTTCTTT. V and J are TRBV2 and TRBJ1-1; D might be TRBD1 (5 bases). This CDR3 contains 15 residues. The V end lost 9 bases, the J end lost 3 bases, and 20 bases lay between the germline ends. Germline loops: CDR1 SNHLY, CDR2 FYNNEI.

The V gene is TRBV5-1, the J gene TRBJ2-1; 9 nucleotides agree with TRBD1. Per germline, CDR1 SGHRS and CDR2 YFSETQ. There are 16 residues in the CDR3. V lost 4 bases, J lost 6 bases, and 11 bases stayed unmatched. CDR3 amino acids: CASSPRAGTGFNEQFF. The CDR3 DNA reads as TGCGCCAGCAGCCCCCGGGCCGGGACAGGGTTCAATGAGCAGTTCTTC.

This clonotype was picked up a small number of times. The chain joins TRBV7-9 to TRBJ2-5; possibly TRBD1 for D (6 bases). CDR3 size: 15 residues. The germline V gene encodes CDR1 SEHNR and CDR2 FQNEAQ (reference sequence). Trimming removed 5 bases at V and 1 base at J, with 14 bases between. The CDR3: CASSPPGQSQETQYF. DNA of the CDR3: TGTGCCAGCAGCCCCCCGGGACAATCCCAAGAGACCCAGTACTTC.

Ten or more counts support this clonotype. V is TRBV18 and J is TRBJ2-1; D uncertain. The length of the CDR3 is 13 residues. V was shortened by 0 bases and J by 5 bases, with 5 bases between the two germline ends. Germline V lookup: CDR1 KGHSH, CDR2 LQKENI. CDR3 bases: TGTGCCAGCTCACCACCGAACGACAATGAGCAGTTCTTC. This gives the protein CASSPPNDNEQFF.

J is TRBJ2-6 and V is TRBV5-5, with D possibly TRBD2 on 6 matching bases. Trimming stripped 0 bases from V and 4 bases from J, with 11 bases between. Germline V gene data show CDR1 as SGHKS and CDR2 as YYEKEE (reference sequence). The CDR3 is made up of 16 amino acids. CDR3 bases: TGTGCCAGCAGCTTGGATGGAGGGGCCGGGGCCAACGTCCTGACTTTC. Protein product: CASSLDGGAGANVLTF.

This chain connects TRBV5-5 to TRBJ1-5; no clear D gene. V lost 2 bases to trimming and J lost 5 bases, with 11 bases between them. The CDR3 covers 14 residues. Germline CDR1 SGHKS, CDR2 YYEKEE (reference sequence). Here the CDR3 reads CASSFWGRDQPQHF. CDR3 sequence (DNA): TGTGCCAGCAGCTTTTGGGGTCGCGATCAGCCCCAGCATTTT.

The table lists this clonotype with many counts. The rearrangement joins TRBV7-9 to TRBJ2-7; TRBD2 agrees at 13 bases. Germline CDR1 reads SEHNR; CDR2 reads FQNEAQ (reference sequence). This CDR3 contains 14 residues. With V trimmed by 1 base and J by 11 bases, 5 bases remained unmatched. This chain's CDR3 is CASSLGTSGGKEYF. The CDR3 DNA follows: TGTGCCAGCAGCTTAGGGACTAGCGGGGGAAAAGAGTACTTC. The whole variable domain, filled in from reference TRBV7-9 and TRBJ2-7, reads DTGVSQNPRHKITKRGQNVTFRCDPISEHNRLYWYRQTLGQGPEFLTYFQNEAQLEKSRLLSDRFSAERPKGSFSTLEIQRTEQGDSAMYLCASSLGTSGGKEYFGPGTRLTVT.

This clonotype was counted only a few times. The CDR3 region is CASSPPFAGEQPQHF. The CDR3 DNA reads TGTGCCAGCTCACCACCGTTTGCGGGCGAGCAGCCCCAGCATTTT. The J gene is TRBJ1-5, the V gene TRBV18; D gene uncertain. Per the germline V gene, CDR1 is KGHSH and CDR2 is LQKENI. With 0 bases removed from V and 7 bases from J, the gap between germline ends came to 13 bases. This CDR3 has 15 amino acids. Combining the CDR3 with reference TRBV18 and TRBJ1-5 gives the whole variable domain NAGVMQNPRHLVRRRGQEARLRCSPMKGHSHVYWYRQLPEEGLKFMVYLQKENIIDESGMPKERFSAEFPKEGPSILRIQQVVRGDSAAYFCASSPPFAGEQPQHFGDGTRLSIL.

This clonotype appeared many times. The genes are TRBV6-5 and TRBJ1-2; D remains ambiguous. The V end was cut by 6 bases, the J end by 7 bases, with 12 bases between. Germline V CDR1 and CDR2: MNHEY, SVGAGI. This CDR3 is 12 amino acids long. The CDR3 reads CASSQTRRGYTF. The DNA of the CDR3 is TGTGCCAGCAGCCAGACAAGGCGTGGCTACACCTTC.

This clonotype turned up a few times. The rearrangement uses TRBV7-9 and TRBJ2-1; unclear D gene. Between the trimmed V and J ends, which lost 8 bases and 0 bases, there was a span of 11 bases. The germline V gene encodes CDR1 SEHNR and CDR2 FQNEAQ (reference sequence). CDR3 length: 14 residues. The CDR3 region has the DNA TGTGCCAGCCCTGACGGAAGCTCCTACAATGAGCAGTTCTTC. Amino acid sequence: CASPDGSSYNEQFF.

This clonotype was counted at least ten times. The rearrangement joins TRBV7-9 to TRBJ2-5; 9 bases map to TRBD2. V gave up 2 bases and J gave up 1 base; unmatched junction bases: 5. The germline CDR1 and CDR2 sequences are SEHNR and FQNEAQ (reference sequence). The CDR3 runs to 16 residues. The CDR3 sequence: CASSLSQRGAQETQYF. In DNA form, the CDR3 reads TGTGCCAGCAGCTTATCCCAGCGGGGGGCCCAAGAGACCCAGTACTTC.

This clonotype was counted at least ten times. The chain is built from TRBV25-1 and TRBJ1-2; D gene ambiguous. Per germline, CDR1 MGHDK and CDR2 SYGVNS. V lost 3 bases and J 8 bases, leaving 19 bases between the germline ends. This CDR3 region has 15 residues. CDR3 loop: CASSDSRWASLGYTF. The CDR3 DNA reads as TGTGCCAGCAGTGATTCCAGGTGGGCTAGTCTAGGCTACACCTTC.